This T cell receptor (beta chain) comes out of a study of persistence of HIV-infected CD4 T cells. This clone was recorded a few times. Its target is unknown. Sequence at one end of the junction differs from germline and may be a read error. Cells were stimulated with overlapping HIV-1 Gag 15-mer peptides. Memory cells lacking CD40L and CD69 with high CD45RO were sorted. This was the immunoSEQ version 4 assay in survey mode. Profiled with immunoSEQ multiplex PCR; TCRdb holds only in-frame clones, not every one. The data contain about 64,000 clones, about 69% of them singletons. In germline, CDR1 is MNHNS, CDR2 SASEGT. The CDR3 runs 11 residues.

This TCR came from an adult man with HIV who was CMV-seropositive. The sequences come from CD4+ T cells sorted from PBMCs after roughly 18-hour stimulation, collected from a patient who received antiretroviral therapy. J is TRBJ2-1 and V is TRBV6-1; TRBD1 is a possible D gene (6 bases). Here the CDR3 reads CASSTGRILIF. DNA for the CDR3: TGTGCCAGCAGTACAGGGAGAATATTGATCTTC.